These 13 T cell receptor beta chains share one sample of origin, sequenced in a study of cytomegalovirus exposure and HLA in healthy donors. The PCR was carried out with 60 Vbeta primers and 13 Jbeta primers. Method: immunoSEQ multiplex PCR; TCRdb's copy keeps in-frame clones and lacks some. In the table there are some 130,000 clones, approximately 81% of which are singletons. Source material: PBMCs. The receptors here all came from a man aged 18 to 30 in good health and CMV-seronegative.

With regard to this clone: Other DNA sequences in this specimen translate into the identical CDR3. This chain joins TRBV5-4 and TRBJ2-6, with 8 bases fitting TRBD2. The CDR3 loop spans 18 amino acids. Trimming at V came to 2 bases and at J to 0 bases, leaving 7 bases not matched to a gene. Germline CDR1 SGHNT, CDR2 YYREEE (reference sequence). The CDR3 region is CASSLGLAGNSGANVLTF. DNA for the CDR3: TGTGCCAGCAGCTTAGGACTAGCTGGAAACTCTGGGGCCAACGTCCTGACTTTC.

The rearrangement links TRBV7-2 to TRBJ2-3; weak D call: TRBD1 (6 bases). V was pared by 5 bases and J by 4 bases, with 13 bases between. CDR3 size: 14 residues. The germline CDR1 and CDR2 sequences are SGHTA and FQGNSA. The CDR3: CASSGNRVPDTQYF. The CDR3 coding sequence is TGTGCCAGCAGCGGAAACAGGGTCCCAGATACGCAGTATTTT.

Details on this clone: One end of the junction does not line up with germline, which may come from a read error. The chain is built from TRBV6-1 and TRBJ2-3, with D possibly matching TRBD2 (5 bases). Per germline, CDR1 MNHNS and CDR2 SASEGT. This CDR3 contains 14 residues. This CDR3 is CASSSYSDTYTQYF. CDR3 bases: TGTGCCAGCAGTTCATATAGCGACACATATACGCAGTATTTT.

The rearrangement joins TRBV2 to TRBJ1-2, with D hard to call. Germline V gene data show CDR1 as SNHLY and CDR2 as FYNNEI. The CDR3 has 12 amino acids. Trimming took off 9 bases at V and 5 bases at J, with 13 bases between the two ends. CDR3 region: CASKVDFYGYTF. The CDR3 DNA follows: TGTGCCAGTAAGGTGGACTTTTATGGCTACACCTTC.

The chain links TRBV6-1 to TRBJ1-5, with D perhaps TRBD1 (5 bases). Looked up from germline, CDR1 is MNHNS and CDR2 is SASEGT. The CDR3 loop spans 14 amino acids. V lost 3 bases, J lost 3 bases, and 9 bases lay in between. This chain's CDR3 is CASSENRLNQPQHF. CDR3 in DNA: TGTGCCAGCAGTGAGAACAGGCTCAATCAGCCCCAGCATTTT.

V and J are TRBV28 and TRBJ2-1; TRBD2 is a possible D gene (5 bases). CDR1 MDHEN and CDR2 SYDVKM come from the germline V gene. V lost 5 bases, J lost 10 bases, and 27 bases lay in between. The CDR3 has 17 residues. The CDR3 here is CASSLGSPDGKFYEQFF. In DNA form, the CDR3 reads TGTGCCAGCAGTCTGGGGAGTCCCGATGGAAAGTTTTACGAGCAGTTCTTC.

This rearrangement joins TRBV4-3 to TRBJ2-2, with D uncertain. The V gene's germline CDR1 is LGHNA and CDR2 YSLEER. The CDR3 is 16 residues long. V was clipped by 1 base and J by 1 base, with 10 bases between them. Here the CDR3 reads CASSQGAAVNTGELFF. DNA of the CDR3: TGCGCCAGCAGCCAAGGGGCCGCCGTGAACACCGGGGAGCTGTTTTTT.

The chain is built from TRBV7-3 and TRBJ2-2; D call uncertain. The CDR3 runs 13 residues. CDR1 and CDR2 from the germline V gene are SGHTA and FQGTGA. The V end was cut by 2 bases, the J end by 2 bases, with 3 bases between. The CDR3 region has the DNA TGTGCCAGCAGCTTATCAAACACCGGGGAGCTGTTTTTT. Its protein product is CASSLSNTGELFF.

This clone was picked up many times. This chain links TRBV5-1 with TRBJ1-1, with TRBD1 identical over 9 bases. CDR3 length: 15 residues. Germline loops: CDR1 SGHRS, CDR2 YFSETQ. The V gene end was trimmed by 2 bases and the J gene end by 5 bases; junction bases not matched to a gene: 7. CDR3 region: CASSLGGQGWTEAFF. The CDR3 DNA sequence: TGCGCCAGCAGCTTAGGCGGACAGGGGTGGACTGAAGCTTTCTTT.

The chain joins TRBV5-4 to TRBJ2-2; D perhaps matches TRBD2 (6 bases). CDR1 and CDR2 (germline): SGHNT, YYREEE (reference sequence). Trimming took 5 bases from V and 0 from J, leaving 11 bases between them. The CDR3 totals 15 residues. The CDR3 nucleotides are TGTGCCAGCAGGTTCGGCGGGACGAACACCGGGGAGCTGTTTTTT. Translated: CASRFGGTNTGELFF.

This clone showed up just a few times. The rearrangement links TRBV19 to TRBJ1-1; a weak D match, TRBD1 (6 bases). This CDR3 is 12 amino acids long. CDR1 and CDR2 (germline): LNHDA, SQIVND (reference sequence). V gave up 6 bases and J gave up 7 bases, with 12 bases separating them. CDR3 region: CASRGAAIEAFF. The CDR3 DNA reads as TGTGCCAGTAGGGGGGCAGCGATTGAAGCTTTCTTT.

The chain recombines TRBV7-6 with TRBJ1-1, with a weak D call TRBD1 (6 bases). This CDR3 has 14 amino acids. V lost 0 bases to trimming and J lost 3 bases, with 8 bases between them. The germline V gene has CDR1 SGHVS and CDR2 FNYEAQ. The CDR3, as DNA: TGTGCCAGCAGCTTAGCGCACAGGGACACTGAAGCTTTCTTT. Residues: CASSLAHRDTEAFF.

This chain connects TRBV19 to TRBJ2-7; no clear D. The CDR3 has 12 amino acids. Germline CDR1 reads LNHDA; CDR2 reads SQIVND (reference sequence). Trimming took 8 bases from V and 3 from J, leaving 11 bases between them. CDR3 sequence (DNA): TGTGCCAGTTCCGGAGTTCTCTACGAGCAGTACTTC. Translated: CASSGVLYEQYF.